The 22 T cell receptor beta chains below were found in one sample sequenced in a study of shared clonotypes between healthy human individuals. The assay was immunoSEQ multiplex PCR, and TCRdb's table has in-frame clones only and misses some. The table records fewer than 600,000 clones, roughly 78% of them present only once. Sequencing was done on a sample of PBMCs. The receptors derive from a woman in her thirties or forties in good health. Some clones in this sample may be carry-over from other donors' samples.

In its sample, this clone was seen a few times. The chain recombines TRBV21-1 with TRBJ2-7; the table gives TRBD2 as D, unverified against the DNA. TRBV21-1 represents a pseudogene. This CDR3 region has 14 residues. The CDR3 DNA is TGTGCCAGGATCCGACTAGCGGACGACTACGAGCAGTACTTC. Protein product: CARIRLADDYEQYF.

The chain joins TRBV7-9 to TRBJ1-4; 7 bases match TRBD1. This CDR3 has 14 amino acids. The V gene end was trimmed by 5 bases and the J gene end by 11 bases; junction bases not matched to a gene: 11. CDR1 SEHNR and CDR2 FQNEAQ come from the germline V gene (reference sequence). The CDR3 nucleotides are TGTGCCAGCAGCCAAGGGCAGGGGGTCCCTAAACTGTTTTTT. It specifies CASSQGQGVPKLFF.

This chain joins TRBV18 and TRBJ2-1, with 7 bases lining up with TRBD1. Per the germline V gene, CDR1 is KGHSH and CDR2 is LQKENI. Unmatched junction bases numbered 11, after V lost 3 bases and J lost 0 bases. The CDR3 runs to 18 residues. The CDR3 DNA follows: TGTGCCAGCTCACCCTCGCCTACAGGGGCTCGCTCCTACAATGAGCAGTTCTTC. Translating gives CASSPSPTGARSYNEQFF.

This clone appeared a single time. The chain is built from TRBV4-3 and TRBJ2-7; TRBD2 matches at 12 bases. After removal of 2 bases from V and 6 bases from J, the junction contained 5 bases not matched to a gene. Looked up from germline, CDR1 is LGHNA and CDR2 is YSLEER. This CDR3 comprises 15 residues. The CDR3 loop is CASSQTSGRTGEQYF. The CDR3 nucleotides read TGCGCCAGCAGCCAAACTAGCGGGAGGACTGGCGAGCAGTACTTC.

The V gene is TRBV7-3, the J gene TRBJ2-1; no firm D call. Germline loops: CDR1 SGHTA, CDR2 FQGTGA. This CDR3 is 14 amino acids long. The V end was cut by 5 bases, the J end by 8 bases, with 16 bases between. The DNA of the CDR3 is TGTGCCAGCAGCCGACGGAAGCGCCAGGATGAGCAGTTCTTC. It yields the protein CASSRRKRQDEQFF.

The J gene is TRBJ2-1, the V gene TRBV7-7, with D hard to call. The CDR3 contains 13 residues. Germline assignment: CDR1 SSHAT and CDR2 FNYEAQ (reference sequence). Trimming shortened V by 0 bases and J by 4 bases, and 4 bases separated the two germline ends. CDR3 protein: CASSLATYNEQFF. The CDR3 coding sequence is TGTGCCAGCAGCTTAGCGACATACAATGAGCAGTTCTTC.

The chain employs TRBV6-6 and TRBJ1-1; 7 bases map to TRBD1. The trim removed 6 bases at V and 4 bases at J, leaving 14 bases unmatched. This CDR3 has 16 residues. Germline CDR1 is MNHNY and CDR2 is SVGAGI (reference sequence). The DNA for the CDR3 is TGTGCCAGCAGCCCCCCTGGGGACAGAATTTCCACTGAAGCTTTCTTT. Its translation is CASSPPGDRISTEAFF.

This chain uses TRBV10-3 with TRBJ1-5; D remains ambiguous. Germline lookup yields CDR1 ENHRY and CDR2 SYGVKD. Trimming stripped 4 bases from V and 3 bases from J, with 13 bases between. This CDR3 is 15 amino acids long. The CDR3 sequence is CAISARSLTNQPQHF. The CDR3 DNA reads TGTGCCATCAGTGCCAGGTCGCTTACCAATCAGCCCCAGCATTTT.

The V gene is TRBV4-2, the J gene TRBJ2-3; weak D call: TRBD1 (6 bases). V was trimmed by 0 bases and J by 2 bases, leaving 24 bases between them. Germline V lookup: CDR1 LGHNA, CDR2 YNFKEQ. The CDR3 covers 20 residues. CDR3 in DNA: TGTGCCAGCAGCCAAGATCAGGCAGGGCAAGGGGGATTGTCCACAGATACGCAGTATTTT. Translated, it gives CASSQDQAGQGGLSTDTQYF.

This clone was found a few times. The V call is TRBV28, the J call TRBJ2-2; D ambiguous. V lost 6 bases and J 6 bases, leaving 17 bases between the germline ends. This CDR3 is built from 15 residues. Germline V lookup: CDR1 MDHEN, CDR2 SYDVKM. CDR3 in amino acids: CASSRVGLRPGELFF. The DNA of the CDR3 is TGTGCCAGCAGCCGCGTGGGATTAAGGCCCGGGGAGCTGTTTTTT.

This clone was seen a few times. V and J are TRBV19 and TRBJ1-1, with D perhaps matching TRBD1 (6 bases). CDR1 and CDR2 (germline): LNHDA, SQIVND (reference sequence). The ends were cut back, 10 bases at V and 0 bases at J, with 12 bases in the middle. This CDR3 has 13 residues. CDR3 bases: TGTGCCACCGGGGGCACTTTGAACACTGAAGCTTTCTTT. It specifies CATGGTLNTEAFF.

V gene TRBV7-8 combines with J gene TRBJ2-1; D is unresolved. CDR1 and CDR2 from the germline V gene are SGHVS and FQNEAQ. V lost 5 bases and J 10 bases, leaving 15 bases between the germline ends. CDR3 length equals 13 residues. CDR3 DNA sequence: TGTGCCAGCAGCGCCGACCCTAGGACCGAGCAGTTCTTC. As protein: CASSADPRTEQFF.

This clone turned up a few times. The rearrangement links TRBV27 to TRBJ2-5; 12 nucleotides line up with TRBD2. The ends lost 2 bases at V and 4 bases at J; junction bases unmatched: 5. Germline CDR1 MNHEY, CDR2 SMNVEV (reference sequence). The CDR3 is 16 residues long. The CDR3 sequence: CASSLLAGGLRETQYF. In nucleotides, the CDR3 is TGTGCCAGCAGTTTACTAGCGGGAGGGCTGCGAGAGACCCAGTACTTC.

V is TRBV6-4 and J is TRBJ2-1; a weak D match, TRBD2 (6 bases). Trimming shortened V by 4 bases and J by 5 bases, and 12 bases separated the two germline ends. Germline CDR1 and CDR2: MRHNA and SNTAGT. The CDR3 covers 14 residues. For the CDR3, the DNA is TGTGCCAGCAGTGTGTCGGGAGCAAACAATGAGCAGTTCTTC. It codes for CASSVSGANNEQFF.

The sample holds a few counts of this clone. The chain has TRBV9 and TRBJ1-1; D ambiguous. The ends were cut back, 2 bases at V and 3 bases at J, with 11 bases in the middle. The CDR3 sequence is 14 residues long. Germline V gives CDR1 SGDLS, CDR2 YYNGEE. CDR3 coding DNA: TGTGCCAGCAGCGTGCGACACGACCACACTGAAGCTTTCTTT. This translates into CASSVRHDHTEAFF. Full variable domain (missing parts from reference TRBV9 and TRBJ1-1): DSGVTQTPKHLITATGQRVTLRCSPRSGDLSVYWYQQSLDQGLQFLIQYYNGEERAKGNILERFSAQQFPDLHSELNLSSLELGDSALYFCASSVRHDHTEAFFGQGTRLTVV.

V usage is TRBV25-1 and J usage is TRBJ2-1; possible D gene TRBD2, 6 bases. The germline V gene has CDR1 MGHDK and CDR2 SYGVNS. The CDR3 covers 12 residues. The V gene lost 3 bases and the J gene lost 8 bases, with 8 bases spanning the gap. CDR3 amino acids: CASSEGGDEQFF. In DNA, the CDR3 is TGTGCCAGCAGTGAGGGAGGCGATGAGCAGTTCTTC.

V is TRBV9 and J is TRBJ2-3; tentative D call: TRBD1 (6 bases). The CDR3 contains 14 residues. Trimming left V 3 bases short and J 3 bases short, with 11 bases between. Germline loops: CDR1 SGDLS, CDR2 YYNGEE. CDR3 amino acids: CASSGTGTTDTQYF. The CDR3 DNA sequence: TGTGCCAGCAGCGGAACAGGGACGACAGATACGCAGTATTTT.

The gene calls are TRBV2 and TRBJ2-7, with D perhaps TRBD1 or TRBD2 (5 bases each). The CDR3 extends over 13 amino acids. V lost 3 bases, J lost 3 bases, and 9 bases lay in between. Germline values: CDR1 SNHLY, CDR2 FYNNEI. The CDR3: CASSDEGLYEQYF. The DNA of the CDR3 is TGTGCCAGCAGTGACGAGGGGCTCTACGAGCAGTACTTC.

This clone was seen only once. The chain couples TRBV28 to TRBJ1-5; possibly TRBD1 for D (6 bases). V was cut by 6 bases and J by 1 base, with 13 bases left in between. CDR3 length: 15 residues. CDR1 is MDHEN and CDR2 is SYDVKM in the germline V gene. CDR3 sequence reads: CASRSAGVSNQPQHF. CDR3 in DNA: TGTGCCAGCAGAAGCGCAGGGGTAAGCAATCAGCCCCAGCATTTT. The full variable domain, with the rest looked up from reference TRBV28 and TRBJ1-5, is DVKVTQSSRYLVKRTGEKVFLECVQDMDHENMFWYRQDPGLGLRLIYFSYDVKMKEKGDIPEGYSVSREKKERFSLILESASTNQTSMYLCASRSAGVSNQPQHFGDGTRLSIL.

The chain employs TRBV7-2 and TRBJ1-5; no clear D. Germline V gene lookup returns CDR1 SGHTA and CDR2 FQGNSA. CDR3 size: 13 residues. The V end lost 5 bases, the J end lost 3 bases, and 8 bases lay between the germline ends. The CDR3 protein is CASSPVPNQPQHF. DNA for the CDR3: TGTGCCAGCAGCCCGGTTCCCAATCAGCCCCAGCATTTT.

This clone was found a few times. The chain uses TRBV6-4 and TRBJ2-2; a possible D gene is TRBD1 (6 bases). This CDR3 contains 15 residues. Per germline, CDR1 MRHNA and CDR2 SNTAGT. Trimming took 3 bases from V and 6 from J, leaving 14 bases between them. The CDR3 reads CASSEDPGVAGELFF. The DNA for the CDR3 is TGTGCCAGCAGTGAGGATCCAGGGGTGGCCGGGGAGCTGTTTTTT.

This chain connects TRBV15 to TRBJ2-3; 10 bases align to TRBD2. The J segment lost 2 bases and the V segment lost 5 bases, leaving 10 bases of the junction unmatched. Per germline, CDR1 LNHNV and CDR2 YYDKDF (reference sequence). CDR3 size: 17 residues. Written as DNA, the CDR3 is TGTGCCACCAGCGTGAGGAGGACTAGCGGTAACACAGATACGCAGTATTTT. As protein: CATSVRRTSGNTDTQYF.